Listed below are T cell receptor beta chains from one sample, sequenced in a study of blood T cell repertoires in COVID-19. Profiled with immunoSEQ multiplex PCR; TCRdb holds only in-frame clones, not every one. The sample lists some 140,000 clones, 85% to 90% seen once, with more than 15% in the top ten. Material: peripheral blood. The receptors originated from a man aged 45-65 years with active or convalescent COVID-19. The CDR3 runs from the conserved cysteine through the conserved F or W. D genes are given only for firm matches. Rows may omit the clone size; those that give it use once, few, many or a size class.

. once TRBJ2-7 TRBV5-1 TGCGCCAGCAGCTTGGCAAGTAGCGCTAGCTCCTACGAGCAGTACTTC CASSLASSASSYEQYF
TRBD2 . TRBJ2-3 TRBV9 TGTGCCAGCAGCCAACAGCGGGGGGACTATACGCAGTATTTT CASSQQRGDYTQYF
. . TRBJ2-7 TRBV20-1 TGCAGTGCTAGTCGAGTAAAGACTTCCGGCTCCTACGAGCAGTACTTC CSASRVKTSGSYEQYF
. once TRBJ2-2 TRBV5-1 TGCGCCAGCAGCTCGAGCGGAGTAGACACCGGGGAGCTGTTTTTT CASSSSGVDTGELFF
TRBD1 . TRBJ2-1 TRBV6-5 TGTGCCAGCAACCAGGACAGGGTAGGGGAGCAGTTCTTC CASNQDRVGEQFF
TRBD2 . TRBJ2-1 TRBV5-1 TGCGCCAGCAGCCTCCAAACGGGGGGCAATGAGCAGTTCTTC CASSLQTGGNEQFF
TRBD1 . TRBJ1-3 TRBV11-2 TGTGCCAGCAGCTCTGGACAGGGGAGCTCTGGAAACACCATATATTTT CASSSGQGSSGNTIYF
TRBD1 . TRBJ2-7 TRBV7-2 TGTGCCAGCAGCAAGGACCCGACAGGGCTCGAGCAGTACTTC CASSKDPTGLEQYF
. . TRBJ1-6 TRBV27 TGTGCCAGCAGTTCCCAGGGAGGGAATTCACCCCTCCACTTT CASSSQGGNSPLHF
TRBD1 . TRBJ1-4 TRBV3-1/TRBV3-2 TGTGCCAGCAGCCTCAAGAAGGGGGCGCGGGTTGAAAAACTGTTTTTT CASSLKKGARVEKLFF
. . TRBJ2-1 TRBV28 TGTGCCAGCGCGAGCTCCTACAATGAGCAGTTCTTC CASASSYNEQFF
. . TRBJ1-1 TRBV5-8 TGTGCCAGCCACTATGGACAGTTGGCTTTCTTT CASHYGQLAFF
. . TRBJ1-1 TRBV18 TGTGCCAGCTCAGAGAACAGGGACACTGAAGCTTTCTTT CASSENRDTEAFF
TRBD1 . TRBJ2-4 TRBV4-1 TGCGCCAGCAGCCTGAGACAGGGGGTAAACATTCAGTACTTC CASSLRQGVNIQYF
. . TRBJ1-1 TRBV30 TGTGCCTGGCTTCCGGGACTGATGAACACTGAAGCTTTCTTT CAWLPGLMNTEAFF
. . TRBJ2-7 TRBV6-2/TRBV6-3 TGTGCCAGCAGTTATTTCGGAGGCTACGAGCAGTACTTC CASSYFGGYEQYF
. . TRBJ1-6 TRBV5-1 TGCGCCAGCAGCTTGGGGGCGTCGGCGGACGGGAGATATAATTCACCCCTCCACTTT CASSLGASADGRYNSPLHF
. once TRBJ2-3 TRBV6-6 TGTGCCAGCCGCCTTGCCGGTGACTACACAGATACGCAGTATTTT CASRLAGDYTDTQYF
. . TRBJ2-5 TRBV5-1 TGCGCCAGCAGCTCCCCGGCAGGGCCTGAGACCCAGTACTTC CASSSPAGPETQYF
TRBD2 . TRBJ2-3 TRBV10-3 TGTGCCATCAGGAACGGACTAGCCATCACAGATACGCAGTATTTT CAIRNGLAITDTQYF
TRBD2 . TRBJ2-1 TRBV2 TGTGCCAGCGCTTGGCTAGCGGGGGCGGGAAATGAGCAGTTCTTC CASAWLAGAGNEQFF
TRBD1 . TRBJ1-2 TRBV28 TGTGCCAGCAGTTTGGGGACAGGGGCCTATGGCTACACCTTC CASSLGTGAYGYTF
. . TRBJ1-1 TRBV6-5 TGTGCCAGCAGTTACTTTAAGACAGATGGGGCCACTGAAGCTTTCTTT CASSYFKTDGATEAFF
TRBD1 . TRBJ1-2 TRBV5-1 TGCGCCAGCAGCACAATACCGGGACAGGGGAGGCGAGGCTACACCTTC CASSTIPGQGRRGYTF
TRBD1 . TRBJ1-4 TRBV19 TGTGCCAGTACGAGGGACAGGGAGGGAGAAAAACTGTTTTTT CASTRDREGEKLFF
. once TRBJ2-5 TRBV7-9 TGTGCCAGCAGAATCGAAGAGACCCAGTACTTC CASRIEETQYF
. once TRBJ2-1 TRBV19 TGTGCCAGTAGTAGGGGGCTCCGGGATACTGAGCAGTTCTTC CASSRGLRDTEQFF
. . TRBJ2-7 TRBV6-2/TRBV6-3 TGTGCCAGCAGTAGACAGGCCTACGAGCAGTACTTC CASSRQAYEQYF
. once TRBJ2-2 TRBV28 TGTGCCAGCAGTACTACCACCGGGGAGCTGTTTTTT CASSTTTGELFF
. . TRBJ1-1 TRBV28 TGTGCCAGCAGTTCCTCACCTGGGGAGGGCACTGAAGCTTTCTTT CASSSSPGEGTEAFF
TRBD2 . TRBJ2-1 TRBV14 TGTGCCAGCAGCCAACTCGGACTAGGCTACAATGAGCAGTTCTTC CASSQLGLGYNEQFF
TRBD1 . TRBJ1-3 TRBV6-5 TGTGCCAGCAGTAGAGACAGGGATGGAAACACCATATATTTT CASSRDRDGNTIYF
. . TRBJ2-2 TRBV10-1 TGCGCCAGCGTCTGGACACCAAACACCGGGGAGCTGTTTTTT CASVWTPNTGELFF
TRBD1 once TRBJ1-3 TRBV11-2 TGTGCCAGCAGTTTAATCGCTTCGGGACAGGGGTCTTCTGGAAACACCATATATTTT CASSLIASGQGSSGNTIYF
TRBD2 . TRBJ2-1 TRBV6-5 TGTGCCAGCCGACTAGCGGGGGGGCTCAATGAGCAGTTCTTC CASRLAGGLNEQFF
. . TRBJ1-1 TRBV11-2 TGTGCCAGCAGCTTGGACAGGAACACTGAAGCTTTCTTT CASSLDRNTEAFF
TRBD2 . TRBJ2-2 TRBV9 TGTGCCAGCAGCGTATTAGCGGGGGGAACCGGGGAGCTGTTTTTT CASSVLAGGTGELFF
TRBD1 once TRBJ1-5 TRBV2 TGTGCCAGCAGTTTAGGACAGGGTATTGGTTCCCAGCATTTT CASSLGQGIGSQHF
. many TRBJ1-1 TRBV9 TGTGCCAGCAGCCCTCCCGGAGACGGTGGCACTGAAGCTTTCTTT CASSPPGDGGTEAFF
. . TRBJ1-2 TRBV19 TGTGCCAGTAGGACAACAGGGAAATATGGCTACACCTTC CASRTTGKYGYTF
TRBD1 . TRBJ2-5 TRBV5-4 TGTGCCAGCAGGGACAGGAGGTCAGAGACCCAGTACTTC CASRDRRSETQYF
. . TRBJ2-5 TRBV7-6 TGTGCCAGCAGCCAGGATTTAACGTGGTCTCATCTAGCGAGCCAAGAGACCCAGTACTTC CASSQDLTWSHLASQETQYF